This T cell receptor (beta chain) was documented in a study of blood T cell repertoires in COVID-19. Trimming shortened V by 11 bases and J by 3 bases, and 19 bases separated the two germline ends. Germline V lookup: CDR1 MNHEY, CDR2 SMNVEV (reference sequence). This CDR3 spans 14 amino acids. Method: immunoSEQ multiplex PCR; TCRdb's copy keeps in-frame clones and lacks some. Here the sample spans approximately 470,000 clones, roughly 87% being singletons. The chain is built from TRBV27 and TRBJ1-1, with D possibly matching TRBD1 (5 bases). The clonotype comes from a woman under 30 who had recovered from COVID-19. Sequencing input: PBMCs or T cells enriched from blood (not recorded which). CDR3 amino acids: CADSDTLGDTEAFF. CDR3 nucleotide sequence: TGTGCCGACTCGGACACTTTGGGTGACACTGAAGCTTTCTTT.